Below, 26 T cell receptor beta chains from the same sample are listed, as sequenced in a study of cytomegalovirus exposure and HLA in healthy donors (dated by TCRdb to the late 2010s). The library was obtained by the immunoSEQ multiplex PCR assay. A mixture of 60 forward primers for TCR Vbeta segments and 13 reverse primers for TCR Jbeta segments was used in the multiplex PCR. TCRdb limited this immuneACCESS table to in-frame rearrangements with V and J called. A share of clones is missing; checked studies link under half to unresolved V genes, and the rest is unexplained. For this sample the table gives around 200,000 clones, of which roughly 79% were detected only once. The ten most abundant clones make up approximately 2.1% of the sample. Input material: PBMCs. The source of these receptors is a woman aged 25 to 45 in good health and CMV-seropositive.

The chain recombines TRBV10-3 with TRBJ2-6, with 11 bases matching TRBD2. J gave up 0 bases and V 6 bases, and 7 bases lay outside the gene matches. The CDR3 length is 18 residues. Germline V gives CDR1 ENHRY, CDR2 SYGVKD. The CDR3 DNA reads TGTGCCATCAGGCCCACTAGCGGGGGCCACTCTGGGGCCAACGTCCTGACTTTC. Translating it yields CAIRPTSGGHSGANVLTF.

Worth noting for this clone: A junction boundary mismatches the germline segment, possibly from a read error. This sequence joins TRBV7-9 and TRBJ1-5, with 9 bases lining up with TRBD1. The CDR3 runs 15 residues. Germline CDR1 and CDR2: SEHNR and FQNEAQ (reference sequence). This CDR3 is CSSSSGQGQYQPQHF. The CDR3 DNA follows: TGTTCCAGCAGCTCAGGACAGGGGCAATATCAGCCCCAGCATTTT.

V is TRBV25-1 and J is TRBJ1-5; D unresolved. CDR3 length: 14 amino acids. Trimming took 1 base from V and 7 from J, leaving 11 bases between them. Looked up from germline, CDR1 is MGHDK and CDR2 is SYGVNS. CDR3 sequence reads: CASSEFGVVQPQHF. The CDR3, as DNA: TGTGCCAGCAGTGAATTCGGGGTCGTGCAGCCCCAGCATTTT.

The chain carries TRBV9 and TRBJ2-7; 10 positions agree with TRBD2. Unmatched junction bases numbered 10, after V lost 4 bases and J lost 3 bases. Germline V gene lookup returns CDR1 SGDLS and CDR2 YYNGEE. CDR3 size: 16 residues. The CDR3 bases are TGTGCCAGCAGCCCGGATGGACTAGCGGCTTACTACGAGCAGTACTTC. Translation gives CASSPDGLAAYYEQYF.

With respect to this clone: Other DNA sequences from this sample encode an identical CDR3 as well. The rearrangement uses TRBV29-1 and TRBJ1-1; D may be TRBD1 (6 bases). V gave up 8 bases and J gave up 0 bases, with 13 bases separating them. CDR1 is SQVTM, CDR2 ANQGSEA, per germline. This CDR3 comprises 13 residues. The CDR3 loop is CSTQDRLNTEAFF. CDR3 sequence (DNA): TGCAGCACCCAAGACAGGTTGAACACTGAAGCTTTCTTT.

The CDR3: CTSSQDVKTGAFF. In DNA form, the CDR3 reads TGCACCAGCAGCCAAGATGTTAAAACAGGGGCTTTCTTT. The chain links TRBV1 to TRBJ1-1; the table's D call of TRBD1 was not tested on the DNA. TRBV1 is annotated as a pseudogene. The CDR3 is made up of 13 amino acids.

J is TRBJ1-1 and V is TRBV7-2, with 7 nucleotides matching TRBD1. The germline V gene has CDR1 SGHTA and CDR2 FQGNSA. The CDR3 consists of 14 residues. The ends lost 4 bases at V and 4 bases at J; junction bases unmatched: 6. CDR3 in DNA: TGTGCCAGCAGCTCGCTCCGGGACAGCACTGAAGCTTTCTTT. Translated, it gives CASSSLRDSTEAFF.

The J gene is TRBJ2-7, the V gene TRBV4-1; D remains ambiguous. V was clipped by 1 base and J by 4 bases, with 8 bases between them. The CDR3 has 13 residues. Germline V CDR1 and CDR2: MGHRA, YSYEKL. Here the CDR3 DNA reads TGCGCCAGCAGCCAAGGCGACGGGTACGAGCAGTACTTC. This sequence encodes CASSQGDGYEQYF.

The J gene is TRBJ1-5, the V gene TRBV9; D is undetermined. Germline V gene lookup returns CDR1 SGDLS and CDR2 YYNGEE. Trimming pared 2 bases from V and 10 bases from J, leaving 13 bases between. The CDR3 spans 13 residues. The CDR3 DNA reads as TGTGCCAGCAGCGTCCGATTGGAGCTCCCCCAGCATTTT. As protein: CASSVRLELPQHF.

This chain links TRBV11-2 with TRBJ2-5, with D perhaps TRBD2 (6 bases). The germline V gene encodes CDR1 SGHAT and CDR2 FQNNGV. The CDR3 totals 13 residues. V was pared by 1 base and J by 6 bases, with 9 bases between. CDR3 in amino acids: CASSLAGEKTQYF. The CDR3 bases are TGTGCCAGCAGCTTAGCGGGGGAAAAGACCCAGTACTTC. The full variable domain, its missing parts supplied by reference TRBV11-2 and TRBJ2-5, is EAGVAQSPRYKIIEKRQSVAFWCNPISGHATLYWYQQILGQGPKLLIQFQNNGVVDDSQLPKDRFSAERLKGVDSTLKIQPAKLEDSAVYLCASSLAGEKTQYFGPGTRLLVL.

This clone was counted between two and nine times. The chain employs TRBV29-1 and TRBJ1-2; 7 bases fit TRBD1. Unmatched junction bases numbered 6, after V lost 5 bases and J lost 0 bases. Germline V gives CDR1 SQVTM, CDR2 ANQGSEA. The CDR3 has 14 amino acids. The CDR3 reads CSVNPGTANYGYTF. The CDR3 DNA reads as TGCAGCGTTAACCCGGGGACAGCTAACTATGGCTACACCTTC.

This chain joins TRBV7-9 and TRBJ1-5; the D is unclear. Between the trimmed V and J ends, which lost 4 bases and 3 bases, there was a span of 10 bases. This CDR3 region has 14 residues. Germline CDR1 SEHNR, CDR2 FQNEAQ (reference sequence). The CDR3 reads CASSSGGINQPQHF. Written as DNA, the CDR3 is TGTGCCAGCAGCTCAGGAGGGATCAATCAGCCCCAGCATTTT.

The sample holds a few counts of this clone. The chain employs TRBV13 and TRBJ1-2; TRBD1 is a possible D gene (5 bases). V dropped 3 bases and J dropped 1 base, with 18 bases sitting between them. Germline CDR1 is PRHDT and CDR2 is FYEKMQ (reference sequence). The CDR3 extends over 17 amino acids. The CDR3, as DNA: TGTGCCAGCAGCTTGAGGGACGGGGGATATTATAACTATGGCTACACCTTC. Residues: CASSLRDGGYYNYGYTF.

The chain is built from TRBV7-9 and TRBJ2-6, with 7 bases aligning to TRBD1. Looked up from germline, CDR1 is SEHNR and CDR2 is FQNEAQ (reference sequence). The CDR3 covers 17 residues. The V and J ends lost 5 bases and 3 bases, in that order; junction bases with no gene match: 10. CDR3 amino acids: CASSLQRQGSGANVLTF. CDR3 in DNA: TGTGCCAGCAGCCTACAGAGACAGGGAAGTGGGGCCAACGTCCTGACTTTC.

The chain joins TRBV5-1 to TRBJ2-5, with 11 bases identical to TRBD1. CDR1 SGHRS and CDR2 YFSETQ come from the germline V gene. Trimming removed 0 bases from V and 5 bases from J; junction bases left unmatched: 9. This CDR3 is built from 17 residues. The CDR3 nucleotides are TGCGCCAGCAGCTTGGCCCGGACAGGGGGCGGTGTCGAGACCCAGTACTTC. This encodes CASSLARTGGGVETQYF.

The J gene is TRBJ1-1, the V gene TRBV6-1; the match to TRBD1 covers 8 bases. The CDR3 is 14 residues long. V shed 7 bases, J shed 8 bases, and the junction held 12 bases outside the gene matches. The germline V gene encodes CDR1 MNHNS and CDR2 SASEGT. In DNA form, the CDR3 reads TGTGCCAGCACCCCACACCCCCGACAGGGGGAAGCTTTCTTT. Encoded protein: CASTPHPRQGEAFF.

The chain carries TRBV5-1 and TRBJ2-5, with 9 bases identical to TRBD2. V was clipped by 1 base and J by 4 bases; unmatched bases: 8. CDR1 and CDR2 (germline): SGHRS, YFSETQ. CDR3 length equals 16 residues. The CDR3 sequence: CASSLTAGGFGETQYF. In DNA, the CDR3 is TGCGCCAGCAGCTTGACAGCGGGAGGTTTCGGAGAGACCCAGTACTTC.

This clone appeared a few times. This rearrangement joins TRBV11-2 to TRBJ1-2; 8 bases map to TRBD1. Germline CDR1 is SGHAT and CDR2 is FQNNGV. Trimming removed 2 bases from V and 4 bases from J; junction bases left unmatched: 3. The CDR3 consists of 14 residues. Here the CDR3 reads CASSLWDRTYGYTF. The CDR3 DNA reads TGTGCCAGCAGCTTATGGGACAGGACCTATGGCTACACCTTC. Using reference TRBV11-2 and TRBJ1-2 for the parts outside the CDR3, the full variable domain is EAGVAQSPRYKIIEKRQSVAFWCNPISGHATLYWYQQILGQGPKLLIQFQNNGVVDDSQLPKDRFSAERLKGVDSTLKIQPAKLEDSAVYLCASSLWDRTYGYTFGSGTRLTVV.

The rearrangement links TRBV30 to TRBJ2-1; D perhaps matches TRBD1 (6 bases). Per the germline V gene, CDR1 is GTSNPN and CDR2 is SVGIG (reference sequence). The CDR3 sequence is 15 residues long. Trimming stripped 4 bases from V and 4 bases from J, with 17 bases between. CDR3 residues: CAWTPRGQLYNEQFF. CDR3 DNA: TGTGCCTGGACCCCCCGAGGACAGTTATACAATGAGCAGTTCTTC.

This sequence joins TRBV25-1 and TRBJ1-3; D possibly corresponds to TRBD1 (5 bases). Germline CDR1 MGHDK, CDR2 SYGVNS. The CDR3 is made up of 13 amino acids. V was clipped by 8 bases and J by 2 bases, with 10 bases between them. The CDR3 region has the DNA TGTGCCAGCGCTGGGGGGGCTGGAAACACCATATATTTT. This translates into CASAGGAGNTIYF.

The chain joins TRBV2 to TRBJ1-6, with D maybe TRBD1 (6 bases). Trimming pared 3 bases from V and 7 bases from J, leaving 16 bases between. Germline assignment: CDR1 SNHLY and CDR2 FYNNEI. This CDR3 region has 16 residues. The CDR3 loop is CASSEWSGAENSPLHF. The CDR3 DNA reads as TGTGCCAGCAGTGAGTGGTCAGGGGCGGAAAATTCACCCCTCCACTTT. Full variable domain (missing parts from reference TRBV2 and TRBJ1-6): EPEVTQTPSHQVTQMGQEVILRCVPISNHLYFYWYRQILGQKVEFLVSFYNNEISEKSEIFDDQFSVERPDGSNFTLKIRSTKLEDSAMYFCASSEWSGAENSPLHFGNGTRLTVT.

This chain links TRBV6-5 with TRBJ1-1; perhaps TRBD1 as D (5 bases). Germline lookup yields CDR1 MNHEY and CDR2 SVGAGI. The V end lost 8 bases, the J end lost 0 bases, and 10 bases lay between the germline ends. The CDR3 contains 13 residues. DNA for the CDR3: TGTGCCAGCGGGGCAGTGGTGAACACTGAAGCTTTCTTT. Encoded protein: CASGAVVNTEAFF.

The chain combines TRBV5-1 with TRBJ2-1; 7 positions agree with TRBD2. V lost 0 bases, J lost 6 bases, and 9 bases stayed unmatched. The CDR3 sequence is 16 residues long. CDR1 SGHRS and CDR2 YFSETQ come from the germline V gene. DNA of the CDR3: TGCGCCAGCAGCTTGGATAGCGGGTTGGCTGGCAATGAGCAGTTCTTC. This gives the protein CASSLDSGLAGNEQFF.

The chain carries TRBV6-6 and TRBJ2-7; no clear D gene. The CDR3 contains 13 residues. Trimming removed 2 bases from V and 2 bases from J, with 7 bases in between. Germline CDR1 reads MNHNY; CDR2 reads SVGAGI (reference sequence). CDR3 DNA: TGTGCCAGCAGTTACCTAGGAACCTACGAGCAGTACTTC. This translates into CASSYLGTYEQYF.

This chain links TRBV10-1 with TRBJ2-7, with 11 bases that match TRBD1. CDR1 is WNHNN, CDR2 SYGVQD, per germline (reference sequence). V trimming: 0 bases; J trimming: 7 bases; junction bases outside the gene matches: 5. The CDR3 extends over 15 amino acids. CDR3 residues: CASSESGTGGNEQYF. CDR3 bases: TGCGCCAGCAGTGAGTCCGGGACAGGGGGGAATGAGCAGTACTTC.

CDR3 coding DNA: TGCGCCAGCAGCCAAGCCAGAGATACGCAGTATTTT. Its protein product is CASSQARDTQYF. The chain has TRBV4-3 and TRBJ2-3; D gene ambiguous. Germline V gene sequence: CDR1 LGHNA, CDR2 YSLEER. Trimming took off 1 base at V and 5 bases at J, with 4 bases between the two ends. The CDR3 has 12 residues.